These 18 T cell receptor beta chains were all obtained from the same sample, sequenced in a study of T-cell memory formation after mild COVID-19. TCRdb reprocessed the 5' RACE reads with MiXCR, giving one entry per CDR3 protein. The data show 100,000 to 130,000 distinct CDR3 sequences, 15% to 20% seen once. The sequenced material came from PBMCs or a T cell subset sorted from them (not recorded which). The origin of the receptors is a man aged 18 to 30 who had mild COVID-19 (a few samples of this study predate the infection). Cell type and time point are not known.

The CDR3 DNA reads as TGTGCCACCAGCAGATCCGAGGTCCACATTCAGTACTTC. It codes for CATSRSEVHIQYF. The gene calls are TRBV15 and TRBJ2-4; D uncertain. Trimming took 2 bases from V and 8 from J, leaving 10 bases between them. Germline CDR1 reads LNHNV; CDR2 reads YYDKDF (reference sequence). This CDR3 is 13 amino acids long.

This clonotype has just a few counts. The chain joins TRBV20-1 to TRBJ2-3, with D possibly TRBD2 on 6 matching bases. This CDR3 spans 14 amino acids. V was clipped by 3 bases and J by 3 bases, with 13 bases between them. Germline loops: CDR1 DFQATT, CDR2 SNEGSKA (reference sequence). The CDR3 bases are TGCAGTGCTAGCGGGGGAGCCCCTACAGATACGCAGTATTTT. This codes for CSASGGAPTDTQYF.

The sample holds a few counts of this clonotype. The chain combines TRBV12-3 or TRBV12-4 with TRBJ2-1, with unresolved D. This CDR3 has 11 residues. Deletions cut 7 bases from V and 7 bases from J, with 8 bases between. The chain's CDR3 is CASKLRNEQFF. DNA for the CDR3: TGTGCCAGCAAACTCAGAAATGAGCAGTTCTTC.

V is TRBV2 and J is TRBJ2-6, with D uncertain. V was pared by 7 bases and J by 5 bases, with 6 bases between. This CDR3 has 12 amino acids. CDR1 is SNHLY, CDR2 FYNNEI, per germline. The CDR3 is CASNGRANVLTF. The CDR3 DNA reads as TGTGCCAGCAATGGGCGGGCCAACGTCCTGACTTTC.

This clonotype has a handful of counts. CDR3 in amino acids: CSVVRGGANGEQFF. CDR3 bases: TGCAGCGTTGTTCGCGGGGGGGCCAACGGTGAGCAGTTCTTC. The V gene is TRBV29-1, the J gene TRBJ2-1, with 9 nucleotides matching TRBD2. CDR1 is SQVTM, CDR2 ANQGSEA, per germline. J lost 9 bases, V lost 4 bases, and 10 bases had no gene match. The CDR3 runs 14 residues.

The V call is TRBV9, the J call TRBJ2-5; D is uncertain. CDR1 SGDLS and CDR2 YYNGEE come from the germline V gene. The CDR3 extends over 14 amino acids. V was shortened by 2 bases and J by 2 bases, with 10 bases between the two germline ends. This CDR3 is CASSVGYRQETQYF. CDR3 DNA: TGTGCCAGCAGCGTCGGGTACAGACAAGAGACCCAGTACTTC. Using reference TRBV9 and TRBJ2-5 for the parts outside the CDR3, the full variable domain is DSGVTQTPKHLITATGQRVTLRCSPRSGDLSVYWYQQSLDQGLQFLIQYYNGEERAKGNILERFSAQQFPDLHSELNLSSLELGDSALYFCASSVGYRQETQYFGPGTRLLVL.

This clonotype came up a few times. This chain links TRBV5-1 with TRBJ2-3, with D tentatively TRBD2 (5 bases). The CDR3 contains 13 residues. Trimming pared 4 bases from V and 8 bases from J, leaving 14 bases between. CDR1 and CDR2 (germline): SGHRS, YFSETQ. This chain's CDR3 is CASSPPGLATQYF. CDR3 bases: TGCGCCAGCAGCCCCCCGGGATTGGCTACGCAGTATTTT.

This clonotype was counted only a few times. V usage is TRBV29-1 and J usage is TRBJ2-5, with D possibly TRBD2 on 6 matching bases. The CDR3 is 13 amino acids. Per the germline V gene, CDR1 is SQVTM and CDR2 is ANQGSEA. Deletions cut 6 bases from V and 3 bases from J, with 14 bases between. The CDR3 protein is CSVKGTAKETQYF. CDR3 coding DNA: TGCAGCGTGAAAGGGACTGCCAAAGAGACCCAGTACTTC.

This clonotype was seen more than once but under ten times. CDR3 sequence: CASSPQREFGYTF. The CDR3 coding sequence is TGTGCCAGCAGCCCACAGAGGGAATTTGGCTACACCTTC. This chain joins TRBV7-2 and TRBJ1-2; D is unclear. CDR1 SGHTA and CDR2 FQGNSA come from the germline V gene. This CDR3 has 13 residues. Trimming took 5 bases from V and 7 from J, leaving 14 bases between them.

This clonotype has a count of ten or more. This rearrangement joins TRBV12-3 or TRBV12-4 to TRBJ2-5; 10 nucleotides align to TRBD2. Germline trimming cut 7 bases from V and 4 bases from J; bases unmatched to any gene: 3. CDR3 length: 13 amino acids. The CDR3 protein is CASTLAGGETQYF. CDR3 in DNA: TGTGCCAGCACCTTAGCGGGAGGAGAGACCCAGTACTTC.

The rearrangement links TRBV12-3 or TRBV12-4 to TRBJ2-7; the D call may be TRBD1 or TRBD2 (5 bases each). V was shortened by 8 bases and J by 2 bases, with 16 bases between the two germline ends. The CDR3 has 14 amino acids. CDR3 in DNA: TGTGCCAGCGGCCCCGGGGCCCGTCCCTACGAGCAGTACGTC. This sequence encodes CASGPGARPYEQYV.

This clonotype was counted only a few times. The J gene is TRBJ1-5, the V gene TRBV6-4; tentatively, D is TRBD1 (6 bases). The CDR3 extends over 19 amino acids. Trimming removed 9 bases at V and 0 bases at J, with 27 bases between. Germline V gene lookup returns CDR1 MRHNA and CDR2 SNTAGT. The CDR3 loop reads CARTALGGAKRDSNQPQHF. The CDR3 region has the DNA TGTGCCAGGACCGCCCTTGGGGGGGCGAAAAGAGATAGCAATCAGCCCCAGCATTTT.

The V and J genes are TRBV6-1 and TRBJ1-6, with no clear D. V was pared by 7 bases and J by 6 bases, with 4 bases between. CDR1 is MNHNS, CDR2 SASEGT, per germline. The CDR3 is 11 amino acids. In nucleotides, the CDR3 is TGTGCCAGCAACCGTAATTCACCCCTCCACTTT. Encoded protein: CASNRNSPLHF.

CDR3 coding DNA: TGCAGTGCTAGTTCAGTTAATGAGCAGTTCTTC. Translating it yields CSASSVNEQFF. V gene TRBV20-1 combines with J gene TRBJ2-1, with D uncertain. V dropped 3 bases and J dropped 7 bases, with 7 bases sitting between them. From germline, CDR1 is DFQATT and CDR2 SNEGSKA (reference sequence). The CDR3 has 11 residues.

The rearrangement uses TRBV7-6 and TRBJ2-3; 12 bases line up with TRBD2. Germline assignment: CDR1 SGHVS and CDR2 FNYEAQ. Germline trimming cut 5 bases from V and 0 bases from J; bases unmatched to any gene: 3. CDR3 length: 16 amino acids. CDR3 residues: CASSLTSGGSTDTQYF. DNA for the CDR3: TGTGCCAGCAGCCTGACTAGCGGGGGAAGCACAGATACGCAGTATTTT.

The chain is built from TRBV4-3 and TRBJ2-7, with D perhaps matching TRBD1 (6 bases). Trimming took off 2 bases at V and 0 bases at J, with 8 bases between the two ends. Germline-derived CDR1 and CDR2 are LGHNA and YSLEER. The CDR3 sequence is 14 residues long. CDR3 in DNA: TGCGCCAGCAGCCAAAGACAGGCCTCCTACGAGCAGTACTTC. Its protein is CASSQRQASYEQYF.

The chain carries TRBV4-2 and TRBJ1-1; no clear D. This CDR3 contains 15 residues. Per the germline V gene, CDR1 is LGHNA and CDR2 is YNFKEQ. V shed 0 bases and J shed 0 bases, with 8 bases lying between them. DNA of the CDR3: TGTGCCAGCAGCCAAGAGGCTCCCATGAACACTGAAGCTTTCTTT. This encodes CASSQEAPMNTEAFF.

A few counts support this clonotype. The rearrangement links TRBV12-3 or TRBV12-4 to TRBJ1-5, with D tentatively TRBD1 (6 bases). The CDR3 totals 14 residues. V lost 6 bases to trimming and J lost 4 bases, with 13 bases between them. For the CDR3, the DNA is TGTGCCAGCAGCCCCGGGACACAAAATCAGCCCCAGCATTTT. It is translated as CASSPGTQNQPQHF.